Below are 23 T cell receptor beta chains sequenced from a single sample in a study of cytomegalovirus exposure and HLA in healthy donors. PCR used 60 Vbeta primers and 13 Jbeta primers. Data came from immunoSEQ multiplex PCR; TCRdb stores just in-frame clones and leaves some out. The data contain some 90,000 clones, 65% to 85% of them seen just once; the ten biggest clones take up roughly 2.5%. Sequencing used PBMCs. Receptor source: a man younger than 45 in good health and CMV-seronegative.

A few counts support this clone. The gene calls are TRBV7-6 and TRBJ1-6, with D perhaps TRBD1 (5 bases). Germline V gives CDR1 SGHVS, CDR2 FNYEAQ. The CDR3 is 16 amino acids. V was pared by 0 bases and J by 10 bases, with 16 bases between. The CDR3 here is CASSLAQGGKGSPLHF. CDR3 coding DNA: TGTGCCAGCAGCTTAGCGCAGGGAGGAAAAGGGTCACCCCTCCACTTT.

This clone was recorded once. The chain employs TRBV4-1 and TRBJ1-1; the match to TRBD1 covers 8 bases. Germline V lookup: CDR1 MGHRA, CDR2 YSYEKL. The V gene end was trimmed by 2 bases and the J gene end by 0 bases; junction bases not matched to a gene: 2. The CDR3 is 15 residues long. The DNA for the CDR3 is TGCGCCAGCAGCCAATTGGACAGGGTGAACACTGAAGCTTTCTTT. Amino acids: CASSQLDRVNTEAFF.

This clone was seen only a few times. V is TRBV7-3 and J is TRBJ2-5, with a possible D match to TRBD2 (6 bases). The CDR3 consists of 14 residues. Germline V gene sequence: CDR1 SGHTA, CDR2 FQGTGA. V shed 1 base and J shed 7 bases, with 13 bases lying between them. CDR3: CASSLMEGSGTQYF. Written as DNA, the CDR3 is TGTGCCAGCAGCTTAATGGAGGGGAGTGGGACCCAGTACTTC. Looking up the rest from reference TRBV7-3 and TRBJ2-5 gives the full variable domain: GAGVSQTPSNKVTEKGKYVELRCDPISGHTALYWYRQSLGQGPEFLIYFQGTGAADDSGLPNDRFFAVRPEGSVSTLKIQRTERGDSAVYLCASSLMEGSGTQYFGPGTRLLVL.

This clone was counted between two and nine times. The chain employs TRBV11-3 and TRBJ2-7; tentatively, D is TRBD1 (5 bases). Germline lookup yields CDR1 SGHNT and CDR2 YENEEA. The CDR3 is made up of 14 amino acids. Between the trimmed V and J ends, which lost 5 bases and 3 bases, there was a span of 14 bases. DNA of the CDR3: TGTGCCAGCAGCCCAGGCGTGACAGACTACGAGCAGTACTTC. This codes for CASSPGVTDYEQYF.

The V call is TRBV30, the J call TRBJ1-3; unclear D gene. Germline-derived CDR1 and CDR2 are GTSNPN and SVGIG (reference sequence). With 4 bases removed from V and 0 bases from J, the gap between germline ends came to 13 bases. The CDR3 totals 15 residues. Written as DNA, the CDR3 is TGTGCCTGGAATTTGATAGCGGACTCTGGAAACACCATATATTTT. This translates into CAWNLIADSGNTIYF.

The V gene is TRBV6-1, the J gene TRBJ1-6; D may be TRBD1 (5 bases). Germline CDR1 reads MNHNS; CDR2 reads SASEGT. The CDR3 is 14 amino acids. Trimming shortened V by 8 bases and J by 8 bases, and 16 bases separated the two germline ends. The CDR3 sequence is CASPGDWGDSPLHF. The CDR3 region has the DNA TGTGCCAGCCCAGGAGATTGGGGGGATTCACCCCTCCACTTT.

The chain joins TRBV18 to TRBJ2-7, with 11 bases aligning to TRBD2. The germline V gene encodes CDR1 KGHSH and CDR2 LQKENI. The J segment lost 4 bases and the V segment lost 4 bases, leaving 6 bases of the junction unmatched. CDR3 size: 15 residues. Here the CDR3 DNA reads TGTGCCAGCTCACGCCGACTAGCGGGGACTTACGAGCAGTACTTC. Protein: CASSRRLAGTYEQYF.

In this sample, this clone turned up a few times. The rearrangement links TRBV29-1 to TRBJ1-4, with 8 bases identical to TRBD1. V shed 3 bases, J shed 7 bases, and the junction held 7 bases outside the gene matches. The V gene's germline CDR1 is SQVTM and CDR2 ANQGSEA. This CDR3 comprises 14 residues. In DNA form, the CDR3 reads TGCAGCGTTGACGCCGGGACAGGAGGTGAAAAACTGTTTTTT. It codes for CSVDAGTGGEKLFF. The whole variable domain, filled in from reference TRBV29-1 and TRBJ1-4, reads SAVISQKPSRDICQRGTSLTIQCQVDSQVTMMFWYRQQPGQSLTLIATANQGSEATYESGFVIDKFPISRPNLTFSTLTVSNMSPEDSSIYLCSVDAGTGGEKLFFGSGTQLSVL.

This clone was seen only once. This rearrangement joins TRBV6-6 to TRBJ1-2; 9 bases fit TRBD1. Trimming cost V 7 bases and J 6 bases; bases outside gene matches: 9. The V gene's germline CDR1 is MNHNY and CDR2 SVGAGI (reference sequence). The CDR3 extends over 14 amino acids. In DNA form, the CDR3 reads TGTGCCAGCAATAACATACAGGGGGCGAATGGCTACACCTTC. Residues: CASNNIQGANGYTF.

CDR3 DNA sequence: TGTGCCAGCAGCCAAACAGGGGATGGAAACACCATATATTTT. The encoded protein is CASSQTGDGNTIYF. This chain joins TRBV25-1 and TRBJ1-3; 7 positions match TRBD1. CDR3 length equals 14 residues. J gave up 3 bases and V 6 bases, and 5 bases lay outside the gene matches. Germline CDR1 is MGHDK and CDR2 is SYGVNS.

CDR3 region: CASSHRTGGYYNEQFF. The CDR3 bases are TGTGCCAGCAGCCACCGGACAGGGGGCTACTACAATGAGCAGTTCTTC. This chain connects TRBV7-8 to TRBJ2-1, with TRBD1 matching 11 bases. V lost 5 bases to trimming and J lost 3 bases; unmatched junction nucleotides: 6. Per the germline V gene, CDR1 is SGHVS and CDR2 is FQNEAQ. The length of the CDR3 is 16 residues.

The CDR3 is CASSLGGDRETQYF. The CDR3 DNA reads as TGTGCCAGCAGCTTAGGGGGGGACCGGGAGACCCAGTACTTC. The chain employs TRBV7-9 and TRBJ2-5; D is possibly TRBD2 (6 bases). The CDR3 sequence is 14 residues long. Germline loops: CDR1 SEHNR, CDR2 FQNEAQ (reference sequence). The ends were cut back, 1 base at V and 5 bases at J, with 11 bases in the middle.

This chain joins TRBV19 and TRBJ1-1; D gene uncertain. Germline V gene data show CDR1 as LNHDA and CDR2 as SQIVND (reference sequence). V dropped 3 bases and J dropped 2 bases, with 16 bases sitting between them. The CDR3 extends over 16 amino acids. The CDR3 DNA is TGTGCCAGTAGTATGCAGGCCACATGGCGAAACACTGAAGCTTTCTTT. Translating it yields CASSMQATWRNTEAFF.

The CDR3 region has the DNA TGTGCCAGCAGTCCACCCGGGACAGGCACGTTTCAGCCCCAGCATTTT. Its protein is CASSPPGTGTFQPQHF. V and J are TRBV27 and TRBJ1-5; the match to TRBD1 covers 8 bases. CDR1 and CDR2 (germline): MNHEY, SMNVEV (reference sequence). The CDR3 extends over 16 amino acids. Trimming took 5 bases from V and 6 from J; bases not matched to a gene: 12.

This CDR3 reads CASSRTNKTYEQYF. The CDR3, as DNA: TGTGCCAGCAGCCGGACTAATAAAACCTACGAGCAGTACTTC. The genes are TRBV11-3 and TRBJ2-7; tentative D call: TRBD2 (6 bases). Looked up from germline, CDR1 is SGHNT and CDR2 is YENEEA. The V and J ends lost 5 bases and 2 bases respectively, with 13 bases between them. This CDR3 has 14 residues.

The chain joins TRBV6-4 to TRBJ2-3; TRBD2 matches 8 bases. V trimming: 0 bases; J trimming: 2 bases; junction bases outside the gene matches: 4. CDR1 is MRHNA, CDR2 SNTAGT, per germline. This CDR3 is 16 amino acids long. The CDR3 spells CASSDSSGAHTDTQYF. Written as DNA, the CDR3 is TGTGCCAGCAGTGACTCTAGCGGGGCCCACACAGATACGCAGTATTTT.

This chain connects TRBV27 to TRBJ1-5, with D perhaps matching TRBD1 (6 bases). Germline V gene sequence: CDR1 MNHEY, CDR2 SMNVEV (reference sequence). CDR3 length: 14 residues. The germline V and J ends were trimmed by 3 bases and 5 bases, with 11 bases remaining between them. CDR3 amino acids: CASSFWGPDQPQHF. Here the CDR3 DNA reads TGTGCCAGCAGTTTCTGGGGGCCTGATCAGCCCCAGCATTTT.

The CDR3 here is CASREGIMNTEAFF. CDR3 DNA: TGTGCCAGCAGGGAGGGAATCATGAACACTGAAGCTTTCTTT. The rearrangement joins TRBV2 to TRBJ1-1, with D hard to call. With 6 bases removed from V and 0 bases from J, the gap between germline ends came to 11 bases. The CDR3 is made up of 14 amino acids. The germline gives CDR1 SNHLY, CDR2 FYNNEI.

The rearrangement uses TRBV5-1 and TRBJ2-1; D may be TRBD1 (5 bases). Trimming shortened V by 4 bases and J by 0 bases, and 11 bases separated the two germline ends. The CDR3 sequence is 15 residues long. Germline loops: CDR1 SGHRS, CDR2 YFSETQ. The CDR3 region has the DNA TGCGCCAGCAGCAAGGACACCCGCTCCTACAATGAGCAGTTCTTC. Translation gives CASSKDTRSYNEQFF.

V is TRBV6-4 and J is TRBJ2-2, with 7 bases identical to TRBD1. There are 15 residues in the CDR3. The V segment lost 0 bases and the J segment 5 bases; nucleotides outside the gene matches: 3. Germline lookup yields CDR1 MRHNA and CDR2 SNTAGT. This chain's CDR3 is CASSDSTGNTGELFF. The CDR3 nucleotides read TGTGCCAGCAGTGACTCGACAGGGAATACCGGGGAGCTGTTTTTT.

The chain couples TRBV18 to TRBJ1-4; D possibly corresponds to TRBD1 (5 bases). From germline, CDR1 is KGHSH and CDR2 LQKENI. This CDR3 has 14 amino acids. Trimming removed 6 bases at V and 3 bases at J, with 11 bases between. The DNA of the CDR3 is TGTGCCAGCTCCGGGGGAAGATCTAATGAAAAACTGTTTTTT. Translating it yields CASSGGRSNEKLFF.

Turning to this clone: The junction differs from germline at one of its ends, possibly a read error. The rearrangement uses TRBV4-3 and TRBJ2-1, with D maybe TRBD1 (5 bases). The germline CDR1 and CDR2 sequences are LGHNA and YSLEER. CDR3 length: 16 residues. CDR3 in amino acids: CASSQDSAGSSNEQFF. The DNA of the CDR3 is TGCGCCAGCAGCCAAGATTCGGCAGGGTCCTCCAATGAGCAGTTCTTC.

The chain links TRBV25-1 to TRBJ2-1; D remains unclear. The CDR3 has 13 residues. V was trimmed by 4 bases and J by 5 bases, leaving 9 bases between them. Germline V CDR1 and CDR2: MGHDK, SYGVNS. The CDR3 reads CASSGARHNEQFF. The CDR3 DNA follows: TGTGCCAGCAGTGGAGCACGTCACAATGAGCAGTTCTTC.